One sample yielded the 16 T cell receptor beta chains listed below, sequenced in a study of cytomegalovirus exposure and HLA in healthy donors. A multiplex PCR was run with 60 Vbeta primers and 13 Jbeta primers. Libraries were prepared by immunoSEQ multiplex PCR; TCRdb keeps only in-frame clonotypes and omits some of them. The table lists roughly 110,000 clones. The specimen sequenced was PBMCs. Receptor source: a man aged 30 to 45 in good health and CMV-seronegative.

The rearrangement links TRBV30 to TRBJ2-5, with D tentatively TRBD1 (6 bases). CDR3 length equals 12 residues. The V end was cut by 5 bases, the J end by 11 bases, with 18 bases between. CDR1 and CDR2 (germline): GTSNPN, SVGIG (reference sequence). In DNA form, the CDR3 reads TGTGCCTGGGAGGGACATCCCCGAGAGCAGTACTTC. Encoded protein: CAWEGHPREQYF.

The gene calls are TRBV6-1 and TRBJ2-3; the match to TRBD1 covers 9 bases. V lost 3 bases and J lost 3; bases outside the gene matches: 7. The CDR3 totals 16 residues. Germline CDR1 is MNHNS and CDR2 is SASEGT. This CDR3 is CASSETGGHGTDTQYF. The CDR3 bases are TGTGCCAGCAGTGAGACAGGGGGGCATGGAACAGATACGCAGTATTTT.

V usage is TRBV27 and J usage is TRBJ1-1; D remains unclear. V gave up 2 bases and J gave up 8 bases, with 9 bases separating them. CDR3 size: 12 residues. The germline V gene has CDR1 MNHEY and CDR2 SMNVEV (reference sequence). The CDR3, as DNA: TGTGCCAGCAGTTTAGTGGGCGCGGAAGCTTTCTTT. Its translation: CASSLVGAEAFF.

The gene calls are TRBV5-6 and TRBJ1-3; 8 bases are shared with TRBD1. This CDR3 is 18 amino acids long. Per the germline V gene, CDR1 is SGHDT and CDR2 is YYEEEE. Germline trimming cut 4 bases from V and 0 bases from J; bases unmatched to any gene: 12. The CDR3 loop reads CASSPDRGVRGSGNTIYF. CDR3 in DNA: TGTGCCAGCAGCCCAGACAGGGGTGTTAGGGGCTCTGGAAACACCATATATTTT. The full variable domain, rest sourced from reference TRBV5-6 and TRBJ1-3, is DAGVTQSPTHLIKTRGQQVTLRCSPKSGHDTVSWYQQALGQGPQFIFQYYEEEERQRGNFPDRFSGHQFPNYSSELNVNALLLGDSALYLCASSPDRGVRGSGNTIYFGEGSWLTVV.

CDR3 DNA sequence: TGTGCCAGCAGCCCCGGGGGGGGGACCCATACCTACGAGCAGTACTTC. Its translation is CASSPGGGTHTYEQYF. The rearrangement uses TRBV5-4 and TRBJ2-7; 8 bases map to TRBD2. The CDR3 has 16 amino acids. Germline V gene lookup returns CDR1 SGHNT and CDR2 YYREEE (reference sequence). Trimming took 4 bases from V and 2 from J; bases not matched to a gene: 11.

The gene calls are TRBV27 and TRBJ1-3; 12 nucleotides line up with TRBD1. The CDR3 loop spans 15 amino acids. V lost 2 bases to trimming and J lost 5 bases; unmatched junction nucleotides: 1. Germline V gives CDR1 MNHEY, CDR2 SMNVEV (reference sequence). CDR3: CASSLGTGGRNTIYF. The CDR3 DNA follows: TGTGCCAGCAGTTTAGGGACAGGGGGCAGAAACACCATATATTTT.

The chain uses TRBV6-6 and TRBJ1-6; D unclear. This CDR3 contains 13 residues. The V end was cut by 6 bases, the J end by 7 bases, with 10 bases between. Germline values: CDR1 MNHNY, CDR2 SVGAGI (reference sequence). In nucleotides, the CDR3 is TGTGCCAGCAGCTGGGCCGAGAATTCACCCCTCCACTTT. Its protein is CASSWAENSPLHF.

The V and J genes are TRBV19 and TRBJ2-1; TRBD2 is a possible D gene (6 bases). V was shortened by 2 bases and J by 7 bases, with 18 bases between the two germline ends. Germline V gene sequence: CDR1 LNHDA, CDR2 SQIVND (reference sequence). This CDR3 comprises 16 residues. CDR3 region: CASSIIGGISGNEQFF. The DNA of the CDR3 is TGTGCCAGTAGTATAATTGGGGGGATAAGTGGAAATGAGCAGTTCTTC.

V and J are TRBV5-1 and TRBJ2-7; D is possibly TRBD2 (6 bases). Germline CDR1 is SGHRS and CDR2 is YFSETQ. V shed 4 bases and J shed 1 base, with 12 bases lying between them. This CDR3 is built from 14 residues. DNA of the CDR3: TGCGCCAGCAGCCCTGGACTAATTTCCTACGAGCAGTACTTC. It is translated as CASSPGLISYEQYF. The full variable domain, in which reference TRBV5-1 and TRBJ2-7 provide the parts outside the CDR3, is KAGVTQTPRYLIKTRGQQVTLSCSPISGHRSVSWYQQTPGQGLQFLFEYFSETQRNKGNFPGRFSGRQFSNSRSEMNVSTLELGDSALYLCASSPGLISYEQYFGPGTRLTVT.

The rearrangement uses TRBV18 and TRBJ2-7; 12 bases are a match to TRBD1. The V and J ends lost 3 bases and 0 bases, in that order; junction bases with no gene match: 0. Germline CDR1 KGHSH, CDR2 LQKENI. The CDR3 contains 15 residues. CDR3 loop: CASSPGQGASYEQYF. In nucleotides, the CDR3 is TGTGCCAGCTCACCGGGACAGGGGGCCTCCTACGAGCAGTACTTC. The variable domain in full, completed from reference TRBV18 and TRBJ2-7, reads NAGVMQNPRHLVRRRGQEARLRCSPMKGHSHVYWYRQLPEEGLKFMVYLQKENIIDESGMPKERFSAEFPKEGPSILRIQQVVRGDSAAYFCASSPGQGASYEQYFGPGTRLTVT.

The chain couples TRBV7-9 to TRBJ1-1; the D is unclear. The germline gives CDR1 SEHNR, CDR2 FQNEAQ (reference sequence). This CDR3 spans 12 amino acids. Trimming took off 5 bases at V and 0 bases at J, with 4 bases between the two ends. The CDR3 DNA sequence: TGTGCCAGCAGCCCTATGAACACTGAAGCTTTCTTT. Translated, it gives CASSPMNTEAFF.

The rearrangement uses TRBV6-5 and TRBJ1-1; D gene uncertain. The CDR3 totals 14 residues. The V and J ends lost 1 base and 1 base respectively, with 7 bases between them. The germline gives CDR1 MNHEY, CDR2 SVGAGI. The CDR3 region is CASSYFTGNTEAFF. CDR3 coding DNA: TGTGCCAGCAGTTACTTCACGGGGAACACTGAAGCTTTCTTT.

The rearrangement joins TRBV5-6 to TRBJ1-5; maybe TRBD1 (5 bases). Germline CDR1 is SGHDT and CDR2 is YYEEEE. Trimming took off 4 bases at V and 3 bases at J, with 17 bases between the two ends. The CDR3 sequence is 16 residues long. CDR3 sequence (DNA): TGTGCCAGCAGCCGTGGCAGGGAAAAAAACAATCAGCCCCAGCATTTT. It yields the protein CASSRGREKNNQPQHF.

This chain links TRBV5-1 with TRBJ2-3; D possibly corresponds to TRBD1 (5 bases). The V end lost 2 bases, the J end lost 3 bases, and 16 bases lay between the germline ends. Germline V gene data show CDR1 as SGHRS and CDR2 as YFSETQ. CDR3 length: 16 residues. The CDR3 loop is CASSFPPGFGTDTQYF. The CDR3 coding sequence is TGCGCCAGCAGCTTTCCCCCAGGGTTCGGAACAGATACGCAGTATTTT.

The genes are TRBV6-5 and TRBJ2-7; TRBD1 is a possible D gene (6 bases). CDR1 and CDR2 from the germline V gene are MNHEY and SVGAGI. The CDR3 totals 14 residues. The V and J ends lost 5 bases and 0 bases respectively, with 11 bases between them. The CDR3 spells CASSRTASSYEQYF. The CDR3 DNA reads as TGTGCCAGCAGTAGGACAGCGAGCTCCTACGAGCAGTACTTC.

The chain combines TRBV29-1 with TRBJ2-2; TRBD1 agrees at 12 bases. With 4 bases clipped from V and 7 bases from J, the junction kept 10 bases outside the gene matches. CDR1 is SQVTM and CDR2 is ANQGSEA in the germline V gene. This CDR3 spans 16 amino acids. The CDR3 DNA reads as TGCAGCGTTGCTTACGCCGGGACAGGGGGCGGCGGGGAGCTGTTTTTT. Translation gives CSVAYAGTGGGGELFF.